This T cell receptor (beta chain) was identified in a study of early T cells in non-severe SARS-CoV-2 infection. TCRdb reprocessed the 5' RACE reads via MiXCR and lists one record per CDR3 protein. The sample contains about 80,000 distinct CDR3 sequences, roughly 12% of which appear only once. This clonotype was seen a few times. Germline V gene data show CDR1 as SNHLY and CDR2 as FYNNEI. This CDR3 comprises 15 residues. V lost 10 bases to trimming and J lost 0 bases, with 16 bases between them. This sequence joins TRBV2 and TRBJ2-1; a weak D match, TRBD2 (6 bases). The receptor comes from an adult who was a healthcare worker with PCR-confirmed SARS-CoV-2 infection or an uninfected control (not recorded which). Sample: whole blood. CDR3 in amino acids: CANGDGGISYNEQFF. The CDR3, as DNA: TGTGCCAACGGGGATGGCGGGATCTCCTACAATGAGCAGTTCTTC. Full variable domain (missing parts from reference TRBV2 and TRBJ2-1): EPEVTQTPSHQVTQMGQEVILRCVPISNHLYFYWYRQILGQKVEFLVSFYNNEISEKSEIFDDQFSVERPDGSNFTLKIRSTKLEDSAMYFCANGDGGISYNEQFFGPGTRLTVL.